Shown below are 14 T cell receptor beta chains from a single sample sequenced in a study of T cells after yellow fever vaccination. TCRdb redid the calling of the 5' RACE reads with MiXCR, one entry per CDR3 protein. This repertoire shows 600,000 to 750,000 distinct CDR3 sequences, 9% to 15% found once; its top ten account for 14% to 15%. The sample in question was PBMCs, obtained on the day of the yellow fever booster vaccination. These receptors were collected from a man aged 25 to 45 who received the YFV17D yellow fever vaccine.

This clonotype was counted between two and nine times. This sequence joins TRBV5-4 and TRBJ2-7; the match to TRBD1 covers 7 bases. Per the germline V gene, CDR1 is SGHNT and CDR2 is YYREEE (reference sequence). Losses at the gene ends were 4 bases for V and 3 bases for J; bases not matched to a gene: 10. The CDR3 sequence is 15 residues long. For the CDR3, the DNA is TGTGCCAGCAGCAACCCGGACAGGTCATACTACGAGCAGTACTTC. As protein: CASSNPDRSYYEQYF.

The gene calls are TRBV29-1 and TRBJ2-5, with 7 bases aligning to TRBD1. Germline V CDR1 and CDR2: SQVTM, ANQGSEA. V lost 4 bases and J lost 9; bases outside the gene matches: 8. The CDR3 sequence is 12 residues long. CDR3 sequence reads: CSVGTGAAAQYF. The CDR3 DNA follows: TGCAGCGTTGGAACAGGGGCGGCGGCCCAGTACTTC.

Only a few counts were recorded for this clonotype. The V and J genes are TRBV28 and TRBJ2-7, with D unresolved. The CDR3 length is 15 residues. The ends were cut back, 6 bases at V and 2 bases at J, with 17 bases in the middle. Germline assignment: CDR1 MDHEN and CDR2 SYDVKM. The CDR3 protein is CASSPPMGQAYEQYF. CDR3 in DNA: TGTGCCAGCAGCCCACCCATGGGCCAGGCCTACGAGCAGTACTTC.

This clonotype came up a few times. The chain couples TRBV7-2 to TRBJ1-5, with a possible D match to TRBD1 (6 bases). Germline CDR1 reads SGHTA; CDR2 reads FQGNSA. The CDR3 covers 13 residues. The ends were cut back, 4 bases at V and 7 bases at J, with 11 bases in the middle. The CDR3 region is CASSSRGPQPQHF. Written as DNA, the CDR3 is TGTGCCAGCAGCTCCAGGGGACCCCAGCCCCAGCATTTT.

This clonotype was observed a few times. V is TRBV29-1 and J is TRBJ2-1; D may be TRBD2 (5 bases). Per germline, CDR1 SQVTM and CDR2 ANQGSEA. Trimming removed 3 bases from V and 5 bases from J, with 11 bases in between. CDR3 size: 13 residues. CDR3 residues: CSVDRTANNEQFF. As DNA, the CDR3 is TGCAGCGTTGACAGGACTGCAAACAATGAGCAGTTCTTC.

This clonotype was detected once. The conserved final phenylalanine or tryptophan is absent from the CDR3, which likely points to a read error. The gene calls are TRBV2 and TRBJ2-7; no firm D call. V shed 4 bases and J shed 3 bases, with 7 bases lying between them. The length of the CDR3 is 12 residues. Germline CDR1 reads SNHLY; CDR2 reads FYNNEI. The CDR3 DNA is TGTGCCAGCAGTGTATACCGCTACGAGCAGTACTCC. Amino acid sequence: CASSVYRYEQYS.

This clonotype was detected only a few times. The chain couples TRBV12-3 or TRBV12-4 to TRBJ2-1; the D gene is possibly TRBD2 (6 bases). This CDR3 region has 17 residues. V lost 10 bases and J lost 0, with 22 bases in between. This CDR3 is CAITSGAVGGSYNEQFF. The CDR3 nucleotides read TGTGCCATCACCTCCGGGGCAGTGGGGGGCTCCTACAATGAGCAGTTCTTC.

The V gene is TRBV4-3, the J gene TRBJ2-2; D call uncertain. Trimming shortened V by 0 bases and J by 1 base, and 12 bases separated the two germline ends. The CDR3 covers 17 residues. The V gene's germline CDR1 is LGHNA and CDR2 YSLEER. CDR3 region: CASSQDPDGWNTGELFF. The CDR3 coding sequence is TGCGCCAGCAGCCAAGATCCTGACGGTTGGAACACCGGGGAGCTGTTTTTT.

This clonotype has more than one count but fewer than ten. The rearrangement uses TRBV6-1 and TRBJ1-1, with a possible D match to TRBD1 (6 bases). This CDR3 spans 13 amino acids. CDR1 and CDR2 (germline): MNHNS, SASEGT. The V end was cut by 11 bases, the J end by 4 bases, with 17 bases between. The CDR3 region is CASVLGGGTEAFF. CDR3 bases: TGTGCCTCTGTGCTAGGGGGTGGCACTGAAGCTTTCTTT.

This chain links TRBV12-3 or TRBV12-4 with TRBJ2-2, with 9 positions matching TRBD1. The V segment lost 7 bases and the J segment 6 bases; nucleotides outside the gene matches: 15. The CDR3 runs to 17 residues. CDR3 in DNA: TGTGCCAGCACCCAATATGGGGGGGACAGGGAAGCCGGGGAGCTGTTTTTT. Protein sequence: CASTQYGGDREAGELFF.

This clonotype was detected only a few times. V and J are TRBV6-2 or TRBV6-3 and TRBJ2-7; 7 nucleotides agree with TRBD2. The CDR3 covers 16 residues. The germline CDR1 and CDR2 sequences are MNHEY and SVGEGT. The ends lost 7 bases at V and 2 bases at J; junction bases unmatched: 14. The CDR3 region has the DNA TGTGCCAGCACTCCACCCCCGACTAGCCCGCCCTACGAGCAGTACTTC. Protein: CASTPPPTSPPYEQYF.

This clonotype was counted only a few times. V and J are TRBV7-2 and TRBJ1-4, with D perhaps TRBD1 (6 bases). Trimming took 7 bases from V and 8 from J, leaving 20 bases between them. The CDR3 contains 15 residues. Germline V gene data show CDR1 as SGHTA and CDR2 as FQGNSA. The CDR3 DNA reads TGTGCCAGCATCGAAGGGGGTAGGGTTGGAGAAAAACTGTTTTTT. It translates to CASIEGGRVGEKLFF.

This clonotype was picked up a small number of times. This rearrangement joins TRBV20-1 to TRBJ2-6, with 9 bases aligning to TRBD1. The germline CDR1 and CDR2 sequences are DFQATT and SNEGSKA (reference sequence). The CDR3 consists of 18 residues. Trimming cost V 3 bases and J 3 bases; bases outside gene matches: 12. For the CDR3, the DNA is TGCAGTGCTAGGCGGGACAGGGTCGGATTCTTTGGGGCCAACGTCCTGACTTTC. This codes for CSARRDRVGFFGANVLTF.

The V call is TRBV12-3 or TRBV12-4, the J call TRBJ2-1; weak D call: TRBD2 (5 bases). This CDR3 contains 15 residues. Trimming removed 3 bases from V and 0 bases from J, with 9 bases in between. CDR3 sequence: CASSFDYSSYNEQFF. The CDR3 DNA is TGTGCCAGCAGTTTCGACTATAGCTCCTACAATGAGCAGTTCTTC.